The sequence of this T cell receptor (beta chain) was determined in a study of T cells in Graves' hyperthyroidism and ophthalmopathy. Regarding the study as a whole: Appearing also in blood were most of the thyroid clonotypes expanded above 0.001. Before onset, by a median of around 6.4 months, the model predicted ophthalmopathy.

Clinical symptoms, serum thyroxine and TRAb, thyroid ultrasound and orbital computed tomography together formed the diagnostic basis. RNA transcripts served as the template for amplifying TCR beta CDR3 regions. First-round RT-PCR of the TCR CDR3 relied on the HTBI primer set. TCRdb recomputed calls from the multiplex PCR reads with MiXCR, one row per CDR3 protein. Of about 570,000 distinct CDR3 sequences in the sample, under 60% were seen once. As for this clonotype: Its antigen is currently unknown.

The sequenced sample was peripheral blood or thyroid tissue (not recorded which). This TCR came from an adult woman with Graves' disease, either hyperthyroidism or ophthalmopathy (not recorded which).

The CDR3 protein is CASSTQTGVSYEQYF. The CDR3 region has the DNA TGTGCCAGCAGCACCCAGACAGGGGTGTCCTACGAGCAGTACTTC. This chain joins TRBV14 and TRBJ2-7, with 8 nucleotides matching TRBD1. The CDR3 extends over 15 amino acids. V gave up 5 bases and J gave up 1 base; unmatched junction bases: 7. Germline V gene lookup returns CDR1 SGHDN and CDR2 FVKESK.